This T cell receptor beta chain was recorded in a study of T cells in Graves' hyperthyroidism and ophthalmopathy. Study results and caveats: Ophthalmopathy could be told apart from stable hyperthyroidism with a 13 V-J model. Blood held most thyroid clonotypes expanded above 0.001 frequency.

Stability of Graves' hyperthyroidism was defined as absent ophthalmopathy progression within 18 months. PBMCs were obtained from about 9 ml fresh peripheral blood. RNA transcripts gave rise to amplified TCR beta CDR3 regions. RT-PCR in the first round (using the HTBI primer set) targeted the TCR CDR3. TCRdb reprocessed the multiplex PCR reads with MiXCR, giving one entry per CDR3 protein. The table lists fewer than 200,000 distinct CDR3 sequences, over 15% of them singletons, with roughly 28% in the top ten. This clonotype has ten or more counts. No antigen is known for it. Trimming stripped 7 bases from V and 0 bases from J, with 12 bases between. CDR3 length equals 13 residues. From germline, CDR1 is SQVTM and CDR2 ANQGSEA.

The sequenced sample consisted of blood. The TCR was taken from a woman in her forties or fifties with Graves' hyperthyroidism. The rearrangement uses TRBV29-1 and TRBJ1-2; a weak D match, TRBD1 (6 bases). CDR3 nucleotides: TGCAGCGCGACAGGAAATACTAACTATGGCTACACCTTC. It encodes CSATGNTNYGYTF.